The source of this T cell receptor beta chain is a study of Graves' ophthalmopathy and Graves' hyperthyroidism (dated by TCRdb to the late 2010s). About the study as a whole: Peripheral blood samples were taken at the time of initial diagnosis, before any treatment was given. To tell Graves' ophthalmopathy apart from Graves' hyperthyroidism, and to predict which patients would progress to ophthalmopathy, the study relied on TCR beta repertoire signatures. In total, 120 to 150 blood samples were TCR-sequenced: roughly 45 ophthalmopathy, 80 or so hyperthyroidism and some 17 hyperthyroidism-to-ophthalmopathy patients. To explore V-J signatures that separate ophthalmopathy from hyperthyroidism, a discovery set of about 100 patients was enrolled, consisting of about 41 with ophthalmopathy and about 60 with stable hyperthyroidism. An independent validation cohort comprised 18 hyperthyroidism patients and 17 patients who later progressed from hyperthyroidism to ophthalmopathy. T-cell repertoires of thyroid tissue and blood were compared in 5 or 6 hyperthyroidism patients. Following sampling, methimazole starting at 30 mg daily was administered to hyperthyroidism patients, and high-dose intravenous methylprednisolone was administered to ophthalmopathy patients. The approximately 95 discovery patients were divided at random into training and test sets in a 7:3 ratio.

The CDR3 runs 12 amino acids, cysteine and phenylalanine included. Only the CDR3 DNA stays, 36 bases, in frame from base 1. From a lookup of the germline V gene, CDR1 and CDR2 are MDHEN and SYDVKM. Trimming removed 8 bases from V and 3 bases from J, leaving 8 bases between the germline ends. There are many counts of this clonotype. No cognate antigen has been identified for it. Per-base qualities were not stored, and no clone one base away is much larger. TCR beta CDR3 regions were amplified from RNA transcripts for repertoire sequencing. The first round was an RT-PCR using HTBI primers with the Qiagen OneStep RT-PCR kit, and this first round was followed by a second-round multiplex PCR, then size selection and purification. Libraries were sequenced paired-end with 100 bp reads on an Illumina HiSeq2000. Regarding the original processing steps: SOAPnuke was used to process the reads, removing any read that contained adapters or uncalled bases, had a mean Phred below 15, or lacked an exact match to the constant primer or identifier. COPE v1.2.5 was used to merge high-quality paired reads. Each unique nucleotide sequence was defined as a clonotype, and clonotypes were aligned to IMGT TRB V, D and J references with MiTCR v1.1. The analysis was limited to V-J combinations with a frequency above 0.0001, which together covered just over 98% of the repertoires. A TCR clonal expansion and chaos score per V-J combination was defined as the ratio of F50 clonal expansion to chaos observed in the TCRdist matrix. Features were reduced by Welch's t-statistics and random forest to more than 10 V-J combinations, which fed a naive Bayes classifier. Thyroid-blood repertoire similarity was quantified with the Morisita-Horn index. TCRdb applied fastp at Q25 and MiXCR to the public reads, then kept only in-frame beta chains. Rows are unified per CDR3 protein, each entry keeping the most common DNA and genes. The V and J calls were not made by the authors but by TCRdb's processing. This sample comprises roughly 500,000 distinct CDR3 sequences, roughly 14% of them detected only once. The ten largest clones take up about a tenth of the sample.

Patients with ophthalmopathy had moderately to severely active disease, with a Clinical Activity Score of 3 or more, a NOSPECS grade of 4 or more, and a disease duration of less than 3 months. Patients with other autoimmune diseases, uncontrolled infections, pregnancy or lactation were excluded from the study. Diagnosis relied on clinical symptoms, serum thyroxine, TRAb, thyroid ultrasound and orbital computed tomography. Ficoll-Paque density gradient centrifugation was used to isolate PBMCs from 8.5 to 10 ml of fresh peripheral blood. Total RNA was extracted using Trizol reagent, and RNA quality was checked on an Agilent 2100 Bioanalyzer. What the research found in general, with its limitations: In validation, the model predicted ophthalmopathy progression with 70.59% sensitivity and roughly 72% specificity; 12 predicted patients were CT-confirmed with GO in a median of about 6.2 months. Among expanded thyroid clonotypes with frequency above 0.001, most also showed up in blood, which suggests that blood repertoires may reflect the thyroid immune response. Sample size was not predetermined statistically, and investigators were not blinded to group allocation. The 13-signature model separated ophthalmopathy from stable hyperthyroidism with roughly 88% sensitivity and 81% to 82% specificity in cross-validation, and 80%/75% in the test set.

Sequencing was done on a sample of blood. The sequence is built from TRBV28 and TRBJ1-5; a tentative D match to TRBD1 spans 6 bases. The sequence came from a woman aged 25-40 years with Graves' ophthalmopathy. Donor details come from another sample of the same person, matched by shared clones. The DNA sequence is as follows: TGTGCCAGCGCAGGGGACAATCAGCCCCAGCATTTT. The translation is CASAGDNQPQHF.